Sequencing of this T cell receptor (beta chain) was carried out in a study of CD8+ T cells in alopecia areata. Study-level information: Treated patients were dosed with oral tofacitinib, taking 5 to 10 mg twice daily. Tofacitinib was given for 6 to 18 months, then stopped for 6 months.

Isolation of CD4+ and CD8+ T cells from PBMCs was achieved by sorting. CDR3 length: 13 amino acids. V dropped 4 bases and J dropped 6 bases, with 12 bases sitting between them. Germline V gene sequence: CDR1 SGDLS, CDR2 YYNGEE. Extracted from the samples, RNA was reverse transcribed into cDNA to serve as the sequencing template. Clones were sequenced by immunoSEQ multiplex PCR, and TCRdb holds only the in-frame ones, with some missing. The top ten hold about 17% of the sample, which has under 85,000 clones, roughly half seen once. The rearrangement links TRBV9 to TRBJ2-3; no definite D call. The sample here was CD8+ T cells sorted from blood, taken at week 0. This clonotype was sampled from a human donor with alopecia areata. CDR3 region: CASSSEPVDTQYF. In DNA, the CDR3 is TGTGCCAGCAGCTCCGAGCCGGTGGATACGCAGTATTTT.